This T cell receptor beta chain was captured in a study of blood T cell repertoires in COVID-19. Looking at the study overall: Material from acute and convalescent COVID-19 was sourced from the United States, Italy and Spain. T cells, B-cell-depleted T cells, or PBMCs supplied cDNA or gDNA.

Germline assignment: CDR1 SGHRS and CDR2 YFSETQ. The CDR3 loop spans 14 amino acids. V gave up 4 bases and J gave up 7 bases; unmatched junction bases: 10. The authors' processing: Amplifying reference gene primers gave estimates of nucleated cell counts. Assay used: immunoSEQ multiplex PCR; TCRdb lists only in-frame clones, some missing. V and J calls and clone size are copied from that table; D and trimming were computed from the DNA. The repertoire consists of 200,000 to 300,000 clones, with around 90% occurring once and the leading ten covering 3.5% to 4.5%. This sequence originates from a man aged 60-69 years who had recovered from COVID-19. The sequencing sample was made of peripheral blood. The V call is TRBV5-1, the J call TRBJ1-1, with TRBD1 matching 7 bases. CDR3 coding DNA: TGCGCCAGCAGCGGCGGGACAGCAAATCTTGAAGCTTTCTTT. Translating it yields CASSGGTANLEAFF.